The rows below give T cell receptor beta chains drawn from one sample of a study of shared clonotypes between healthy human individuals. The data were produced by immunoSEQ multiplex PCR, yet TCRdb's version contains in-frame clones alone and is incomplete. Of roughly 2.6 million clones in the sample, roughly nine tenths were seen once. Sequences were obtained from naive CD4+ T cells sorted from blood. Receptors were obtained from a man between 18 and 35 years old in good health. CDR3s leave out the opening cysteine and the closing phenylalanine or tryptophan. Fields, in order: J gene, V gene, CDR3 protein.

j_call: TRBJ1-5; v_call: TRBV27; cdr3_aa: AIQAGLNSNQPQH
j_call: TRBJ1-2; v_call: TRBV5-1; cdr3_aa: ASSAGDRGHGYT
j_call: TRBJ2-7; v_call: TRBV9; cdr3_aa: ASSVEGGHYEQY
j_call: TRBJ2-3; v_call: TRBV4-3; cdr3_aa: ASKGAGTDTQY
j_call: TRBJ2-1; v_call: TRBV6-1; cdr3_aa: ASSEGTSGINEQF
j_call: TRBJ2-1; v_call: TRBV10-2; cdr3_aa: ASSEWGGGEQF
j_call: TRBJ2-1; v_call: TRBV9; cdr3_aa: ASSVAVQGGEQF
j_call: TRBJ2-4; v_call: TRBV19; cdr3_aa: ASSIITGVAKNIQY
j_call: TRBJ2-1; v_call: TRBV21-1; cdr3_aa: ASSKMAGGPVNEQF
j_call: TRBJ2-7; v_call: TRBV5-6; cdr3_aa: ASSSDYYEQY
j_call: TRBJ2-7; v_call: TRBV19; cdr3_aa: ASSRDRGEQY
j_call: TRBJ2-2; v_call: TRBV19; cdr3_aa: ASSRMSTGELF
j_call: TRBJ2-5; v_call: TRBV4-1; cdr3_aa: ASSQERASGQETQY
j_call: TRBJ2-7; v_call: TRBV15; cdr3_aa: ATSRDGLSYEQY
j_call: TRBJ2-7; v_call: TRBV7-9; cdr3_aa: ASSLSGVGIEQY
j_call: TRBJ2-2; v_call: TRBV7-2; cdr3_aa: ASSRRDTGELF